This T cell receptor beta chain is drawn from a study of shared T cell receptors in the human thymus. Trimming removed 3 bases from V and 0 bases from J, with 7 bases in between. The CDR3 is made up of 13 amino acids. The germline gives CDR1 SGDLS, CDR2 YYNGEE. Libraries were prepared by immunoSEQ multiplex PCR; TCRdb keeps only in-frame clonotypes and omits some of them. The table lists 700,000 or so clones, 70% to 90% of them singletons. This sample was also put to use in a study of human thymus T cells. That work contributes: Thymus tissue for the work was resected from patients undergoing corrective heart surgery. Thymic TCR repertoires of unrelated people reportedly overlapped highly.

The receptor's source is a girl less than two years old with a congenital heart defect. V is TRBV9 and J is TRBJ2-7; D is undetermined. Sequenced: thymocytes. DNA for the CDR3: TGTGCCAGCAGCGGACGGAGCTCCTACGAGCAGTACTTC. It codes for CASSGRSSYEQYF.